One T cell receptor (beta chain) is described in this entry. Germline V lookup: CDR1 SGDLS, CDR2 YYNGEE. The CDR3 sequence is 14 residues long. With 3 bases removed from V and 4 bases from J, the gap between germline ends came to 11 bases. Measured with immunoSEQ multiplex PCR; TCRdb has only the in-frame clones, and not every one. This sample has about 170,000 clones; 80% to 90% occur once, and the top ten carry under 8.5%. The source of the sample is a study of blood T cell repertoires in COVID-19. Sequencing input: peripheral blood. This TCR came from a man in his forties who had recovered from COVID-19. The chain uses TRBV9 and TRBJ1-5; D is possibly TRBD1 (6 bases). CDR3 nucleotides: TGTGCCAGCAGCGACGGGACACCGAATCAGCCCCAGCATTTT. Encoded protein: CASSDGTPNQPQHF.